These 32 T cell receptor beta chains were all obtained from the same sample, sequenced in a study of blood T cell repertoires in COVID-19. Using immunoSEQ multiplex PCR, the repertoire was profiled, and TCRdb retains in-frame clones only, with some absent. This repertoire shows approximately 330,000 clones, 87% found once; its top ten account for approximately 9.3%. The sample was peripheral blood. These receptors were taken from a man aged 25-45 years with COVID-19, enrolled during active disease.

Only one count was recorded for this clone. The rearrangement uses TRBV11-2 and TRBJ2-7, with TRBD1 matching over 8 bases. V gave up 2 bases and J gave up 6 bases; unmatched junction bases: 3. Germline V gene lookup returns CDR1 SGHAT and CDR2 FQNNGV. This CDR3 contains 13 residues. The CDR3 loop is CASSLNRGSEQYF. The CDR3 DNA sequence: TGTGCCAGCAGCTTAAACAGGGGGTCCGAGCAGTACTTC. The full variable domain, completed using reference TRBV11-2 and TRBJ2-7, is EAGVAQSPRYKIIEKRQSVAFWCNPISGHATLYWYQQILGQGPKLLIQFQNNGVVDDSQLPKDRFSAERLKGVDSTLKIQPAKLEDSAVYLCASSLNRGSEQYFGPGTRLTVT.

This clone was observed a single time. J is TRBJ1-1 and V is TRBV18, with D unresolved. Germline-derived CDR1 and CDR2 are KGHSH and LQKENI. Trimming shortened V by 2 bases and J by 0 bases, and 4 bases separated the two germline ends. This CDR3 spans 13 amino acids. In DNA form, the CDR3 reads TGTGCCAGCTCACCAATTATGAACACTGAAGCTTTCTTT. It yields the protein CASSPIMNTEAFF.

The V call is TRBV5-1, the J call TRBJ2-7; 8 bases are shared with TRBD1. J lost 6 bases, V lost 0 bases, and 2 bases had no gene match. The germline V gene encodes CDR1 SGHRS and CDR2 YFSETQ. This CDR3 has 13 amino acids. The CDR3 bases are TGCGCCAGCAGCTTGGAACAGGGGGGCGAGCAGTACTTC. It specifies CASSLEQGGEQYF.

V gene TRBV11-2 combines with J gene TRBJ1-1; D perhaps matches TRBD1 (6 bases). Germline V gene lookup returns CDR1 SGHAT and CDR2 FQNNGV. The CDR3 has 14 amino acids. V lost 5 bases and J lost 3, with 13 bases in between. CDR3 coding DNA: TGTGCCAGCAGCCTACAGGGAGCCCACACTGAAGCTTTCTTT. This gives the protein CASSLQGAHTEAFF.

This chain connects TRBV24-1 to TRBJ2-7; 9 bases align to TRBD1. The CDR3 loop spans 16 amino acids. CDR1 and CDR2 from the germline V gene are KGHDR and SFDVKD. With V trimmed by 3 bases and J by 5 bases, 10 bases remained unmatched. The CDR3 sequence: CATSDDPGQGINEQYF. In nucleotides, the CDR3 is TGTGCCACCAGTGATGACCCGGGACAGGGAATAAACGAGCAGTACTTC.

The chain recombines TRBV5-1 with TRBJ2-5; a weak D match, TRBD2 (6 bases). This CDR3 has 13 residues. Germline V gene data show CDR1 as SGHRS and CDR2 as YFSETQ. V was shortened by 5 bases and J by 4 bases, with 12 bases between the two germline ends. The CDR3 DNA is TGCGCCAGCAGGTCCCTGGGGGGAGAGACCCAGTACTTC. Protein sequence: CASRSLGGETQYF.

This chain uses TRBV5-1 with TRBJ1-2, with D possibly being TRBD1 (5 bases). This CDR3 has 13 amino acids. The V gene lost 4 bases and the J gene lost 4 bases, with 11 bases spanning the gap. Germline assignment: CDR1 SGHRS and CDR2 YFSETQ. This CDR3 is CASSRGGVYGYTF. Written as DNA, the CDR3 is TGCGCCAGCAGCCGCGGGGGGGTCTATGGCTACACCTTC.

The chain combines TRBV11-2 with TRBJ2-5, with TRBD1 matching 12 bases. This CDR3 has 15 residues. The germline V gene encodes CDR1 SGHAT and CDR2 FQNNGV. Trimming removed 5 bases from V and 4 bases from J; junction bases left unmatched: 5. The CDR3 reads CASSRPGQGAETQYF. Written as DNA, the CDR3 is TGTGCCAGCAGCCGCCCGGGACAGGGGGCAGAGACCCAGTACTTC.

V gene TRBV3-1 (or the pseudogene TRBV3-2) combines with J gene TRBJ2-5, with 8 nucleotides matching TRBD2. The length of the CDR3 is 15 residues. Germline values: CDR1 LGHDT, CDR2 YNNKEL (reference sequence). The V gene end was trimmed by 6 bases and the J gene end by 4 bases; junction bases not matched to a gene: 10. The CDR3 sequence is CASRRTGTRGETQYF. CDR3 in DNA: TGTGCCAGCAGACGAACCGGGACTAGGGGAGAGACCCAGTACTTC.

The chain couples TRBV28 to TRBJ2-7, with 9 bases that match TRBD1. V shed 6 bases, J shed 1 base, and the junction held 7 bases outside the gene matches. The CDR3 runs to 15 residues. Germline CDR1 and CDR2: MDHEN and SYDVKM. CDR3: CASRTPGQGSYEQYF. The DNA of the CDR3 is TGTGCCAGCAGGACACCGGGACAGGGATCCTACGAGCAGTACTTC. Combining the CDR3 with reference TRBV28 and TRBJ2-7 gives the whole variable domain DVKVTQSSRYLVKRTGEKVFLECVQDMDHENMFWYRQDPGLGLRLIYFSYDVKMKEKGDIPEGYSVSREKKERFSLILESASTNQTSMYLCASRTPGQGSYEQYFGPGTRLTVT.

The V and J genes are TRBV24-1 and TRBJ2-3; D possibly corresponds to TRBD2 (6 bases). Germline CDR1 KGHDR, CDR2 SFDVKD. Trimming removed 4 bases from V and 2 bases from J, with 12 bases in between. This CDR3 spans 15 amino acids. The CDR3 sequence is CATSDQAGLTDTQYF. The CDR3, as DNA: TGTGCCACCAGTGACCAAGCGGGCCTCACAGATACGCAGTATTTT.

This chain joins TRBV11-2 and TRBJ2-7; 8 bases map to TRBD2. Germline V lookup: CDR1 SGHAT, CDR2 FQNNGV. The trim removed 5 bases at V and 2 bases at J, leaving 8 bases unmatched. CDR3 size: 15 residues. The CDR3 nucleotides are TGTGCCAGCAGCCTTAGCGGGACCATGCCCTACGAGCAGTACTTC. Protein product: CASSLSGTMPYEQYF.

The V call is TRBV4-3, the J call TRBJ2-2; 7 positions match TRBD1. From germline, CDR1 is LGHNA and CDR2 YSLEER. Trimming at V came to 0 bases and at J to 4 bases, leaving 8 bases not matched to a gene. CDR3 length: 17 residues. CDR3 residues: CASSQDVMTGRTGELFF. CDR3 DNA: TGCGCCAGCAGCCAAGATGTAATGACAGGGCGCACCGGGGAGCTGTTTTTT.

CDR3 sequence reads: CASSSQGGHIGYEQYF. DNA for the CDR3: TGTGCCAGCTCATCCCAAGGGGGACACATCGGCTACGAGCAGTACTTC. This chain joins TRBV18 and TRBJ2-7, with D possibly TRBD1 on 6 matching bases. Trimming cost V 5 bases and J 3 bases, with 20 bases left between them. The V gene's germline CDR1 is KGHSH and CDR2 LQKENI. This CDR3 has 16 amino acids.

The chain has TRBV9 and TRBJ2-2; D is unclear. Trimming removed 0 bases from V and 0 bases from J, with 6 bases in between. The CDR3 has 15 amino acids. In germline, CDR1 is SGDLS, CDR2 YYNGEE. The CDR3 protein is CASSVDATNTGELFF. In DNA form, the CDR3 reads TGTGCCAGCAGCGTAGACGCGACGAACACCGGGGAGCTGTTTTTT.

This chain joins TRBV6-5 and TRBJ2-5, with 10 bases fitting TRBD1. Germline CDR1 and CDR2: MNHEY and SVGAGI. The CDR3 totals 13 residues. The CDR3 region has the DNA TGTGCTTCAATCGGGACAGGGGAGGGAAGCCAGTACTTC. This gives the protein CASIGTGEGSQYF.

V and J are TRBV19 and TRBJ2-2; possibly TRBD1 for D (5 bases). Trimming took off 5 bases at V and 5 bases at J, with 15 bases between the two ends. The germline V gene encodes CDR1 LNHDA and CDR2 SQIVND (reference sequence). CDR3 length equals 15 residues. The CDR3 spells CASSSGRVDTGELFF. CDR3 DNA: TGTGCCAGTAGTTCCGGCAGGGTAGATACCGGGGAGCTGTTTTTT. Together with reference TRBV19 and TRBJ2-2, the CDR3 gives the full variable domain: DGGITQSPKYLFRKEGQNVTLSCEQNLNHDAMYWYRQDPGQGLRLIYYSQIVNDFQKGDIAEGYSVSREKKESFPLTVTSAQKNPTAFYLCASSSGRVDTGELFFGEGSRLTVL.

Only one count was recorded for this clone. V and J are TRBV21-1 and TRBJ1-1. TRBV21-1 is marked as a pseudogene. The CDR3 has 18 amino acids. The CDR3 reads CASSKAAVRGGGYTEAFF. CDR3 in DNA: TGTGCCAGCAGCAAAGCCGCCGTTAGGGGAGGGGGGTACACTGAAGCTTTCTTT.

The rearrangement links TRBV7-2 to TRBJ2-7; the D gene is possibly TRBD2 (6 bases). The V end was cut by 4 bases, the J end by 4 bases, with 14 bases between. The CDR3 covers 14 residues. CDR1 is SGHTA and CDR2 is FQGNSA in the germline V gene. CDR3 coding DNA: TGTGCCAGCAGCTCCTTCTGGGGGGATTACGAGCAGTACTTC. It translates to CASSSFWGDYEQYF. Full variable domain (missing parts from reference TRBV7-2 and TRBJ2-7): GAGVSQSPSNKVTEKGKDVELRCDPISGHTALYWYRQSLGQGLEFLIYFQGNSAPDKSGLPSDRFSAERTGGSVSTLTIQRTQQEDSAVYLCASSSFWGDYEQYFGPGTRLTVT.

The chain combines TRBV19 with TRBJ1-1, with 7 bases identical to TRBD1. Germline CDR1 and CDR2: LNHDA and SQIVND (reference sequence). This CDR3 comprises 13 residues. The V and J ends lost 6 bases and 6 bases, in that order; junction bases with no gene match: 7. The CDR3: CASSLTGRSEAFF. In DNA, the CDR3 is TGTGCCAGTAGCCTGACAGGGAGGTCTGAAGCTTTCTTT.

The V call is TRBV5-4, the J call TRBJ1-1; D unclear. The V gene's germline CDR1 is SGHNT and CDR2 YYREEE (reference sequence). Trimming cost V 0 bases and J 9 bases, with 15 bases left between them. The CDR3 consists of 14 residues. The CDR3 coding sequence is TGTGCCAGCAGCTTGGCCGATTTCCGGGGTAAAGCTTTCTTT. Its protein is CASSLADFRGKAFF. The full variable domain, in which reference TRBV5-4 and TRBJ1-1 provide the parts outside the CDR3, is ETGVTQSPTHLIKTRGQQVTLRCSSQSGHNTVSWYQQALGQGPQFIFQYYREEENGRGNFPPRFSGLQFPNYSSELNVNALELDDSALYLCASSLADFRGKAFFGQGTRLTVV.

This sequence joins TRBV9 and TRBJ2-1; weak D call: TRBD2 (6 bases). Per the germline V gene, CDR1 is SGDLS and CDR2 is YYNGEE. CDR3 length: 16 amino acids. Deletions cut 4 bases from V and 5 bases from J, with 19 bases between. This chain's CDR3 is CASSSRLEGWHNEQFF. The CDR3 DNA sequence: TGTGCCAGCAGCTCCCGGTTGGAGGGTTGGCACAATGAGCAGTTCTTC.

This clone has just a few counts. CDR3 coding DNA: TGTGCCAGCAGCTTAGGGCCAGGGGGCACAGATACGCAGTATTTT. It codes for CASSLGPGGTDTQYF. The chain employs TRBV7-2 and TRBJ2-3, with D possibly being TRBD1 (6 bases). V was trimmed by 1 base and J by 1 base, leaving 9 bases between them. This CDR3 comprises 15 residues. Germline V gives CDR1 SGHTA, CDR2 FQGNSA.

This chain uses TRBV5-6 with TRBJ2-6; no definite D call. This CDR3 contains 17 residues. Trimming removed 4 bases at V and 2 bases at J, with 16 bases between. Germline CDR1 is SGHDT and CDR2 is YYEEEE. CDR3 protein: CASSLVAIEAGANVLTF. The DNA of the CDR3 is TGTGCCAGCAGCCTAGTGGCCATAGAAGCTGGGGCCAACGTCCTGACTTTC.

CDR3 loop: CSAVPMTSFRDGYTF. For the CDR3, the DNA is TGCAGCGCTGTTCCGATGACCTCCTTTCGGGATGGCTACACCTTC. The rearrangement joins TRBV29-1 to TRBJ1-2; D unclear. Germline V gene sequence: CDR1 SQVTM, CDR2 ANQGSEA. Deletions cut 7 bases from V and 6 bases from J, with 24 bases between. This CDR3 spans 15 amino acids.

The chain joins TRBV6-2 or TRBV6-3 to TRBJ2-7; a possible D gene is TRBD2 (6 bases). V was cut by 5 bases and J by 0 bases, with 14 bases left in between. CDR1 and CDR2 from the germline V gene are MNHEY and SVGEGT. The CDR3 contains 15 residues. The CDR3, as DNA: TGTGCCAGCAGTCTACTAGCAGAGAGCTCCTACGAGCAGTACTTC. Protein sequence: CASSLLAESSYEQYF.

This chain joins TRBV24-1 and TRBJ2-1; TRBD2 agrees at 7 bases. The CDR3 consists of 16 residues. The germline V gene has CDR1 KGHDR and CDR2 SFDVKD. Trimming at V came to 4 bases and at J to 5 bases, leaving 10 bases not matched to a gene. The CDR3 protein is CATSEGVGGLNNEQFF. CDR3 nucleotide sequence: TGTGCCACCAGTGAAGGGGTGGGGGGGTTGAACAATGAGCAGTTCTTC.

In DNA form, the CDR3 reads TGCAGCGTTGGGGAGGGAAGTAACTATGGCTACACCTTC. This sequence encodes CSVGEGSNYGYTF. The chain couples TRBV29-1 to TRBJ1-2, with no clear D. With 4 bases removed from V and 1 base from J, the gap between germline ends came to 10 bases. Per germline, CDR1 SQVTM and CDR2 ANQGSEA. The CDR3 sequence is 13 residues long.

The chain couples TRBV5-4 to TRBJ2-1; possibly TRBD1 for D (7 bases). V was clipped by 4 bases and J by 6 bases, with 14 bases between them. This CDR3 region has 14 residues. The germline gives CDR1 SGHNT, CDR2 YYREEE (reference sequence). The CDR3 DNA follows: TGTGCCAGCAGCCCAAGACAGGGACTCAATGAGCAGTTCTTC. Protein sequence: CASSPRQGLNEQFF.

The V gene is TRBV7-9, the J gene TRBJ2-1; 8 nucleotides agree with TRBD1. This CDR3 has 17 residues. V was pared by 7 bases and J by 1 base, with 12 bases of the junction left unmatched. Germline assignment: CDR1 SEHNR and CDR2 FQNEAQ (reference sequence). The CDR3, as DNA: TGTGCCAGCAACTCCGCCTCCGGACAGGGATCCTACAATGAGCAGTTCTTC. Residues: CASNSASGQGSYNEQFF.

The chain links TRBV7-2 to TRBJ2-1; TRBD2 matches at 12 bases. The CDR3 has 17 amino acids. Germline-derived CDR1 and CDR2 are SGHTA and FQGNSA. The ends lost 5 bases at V and 5 bases at J; junction bases unmatched: 10. In DNA form, the CDR3 reads TGTGCCAGCAGCCTCTGGACTAGCGGGGTAACAAACAATGAGCAGTTCTTC. Its translation is CASSLWTSGVTNNEQFF.

The chain carries TRBV10-2 and TRBJ1-1; 10 positions match TRBD1. The CDR3 loop spans 15 amino acids. Trimming took 7 bases from V and 5 from J; bases not matched to a gene: 10. CDR1 and CDR2 (germline): WSHSY, SAAADI. The CDR3 bases are TGCGCCAGCATACCAGGACAGGGGGTAGGGACTGAAGCTTTCTTT. Protein sequence: CASIPGQGVGTEAFF.